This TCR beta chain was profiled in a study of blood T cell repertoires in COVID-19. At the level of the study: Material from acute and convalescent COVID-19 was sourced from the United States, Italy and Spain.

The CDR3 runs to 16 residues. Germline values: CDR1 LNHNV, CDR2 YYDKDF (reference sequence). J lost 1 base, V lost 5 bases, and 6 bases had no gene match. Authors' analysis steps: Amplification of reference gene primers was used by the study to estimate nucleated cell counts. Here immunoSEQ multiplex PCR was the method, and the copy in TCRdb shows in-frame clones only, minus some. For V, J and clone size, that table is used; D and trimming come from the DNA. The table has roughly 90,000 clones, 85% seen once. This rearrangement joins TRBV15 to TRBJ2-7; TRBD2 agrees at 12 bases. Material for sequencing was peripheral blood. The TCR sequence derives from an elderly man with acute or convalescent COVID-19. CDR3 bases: TGTGCCACCAGCGACCCTAGCGGGAGGGGATCCTACGAGCAGTACTTC. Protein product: CATSDPSGRGSYEQYF.